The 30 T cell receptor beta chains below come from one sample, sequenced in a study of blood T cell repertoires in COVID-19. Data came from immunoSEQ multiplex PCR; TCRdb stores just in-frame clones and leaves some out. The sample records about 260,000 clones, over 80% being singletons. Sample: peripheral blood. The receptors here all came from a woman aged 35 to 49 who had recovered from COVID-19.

CDR3 residues: CATSDPDRAYTF. The CDR3 DNA reads TGTGCCACCAGTGACCCCGACAGGGCTTACACCTTC. The genes are TRBV24-1 and TRBJ1-2; 7 bases are a match to TRBD1. This CDR3 is 12 amino acids long. CDR1 is KGHDR and CDR2 is SFDVKD in the germline V gene. The V gene end was trimmed by 4 bases and the J gene end by 11 bases; junction bases not matched to a gene: 6.

The CDR3 DNA reads TGCGCCAGCAGCCAAGAATCGGCTCAATCGTGGGGCGCTGAAGCTTTCTTT. Its protein product is CASSQESAQSWGAEAFF. The gene calls are TRBV4-1 and TRBJ1-1, with TRBD1 as a possible D gene (5 bases). The CDR3 consists of 17 residues. Deletions cut 0 bases from V and 6 bases from J, with 20 bases between. Germline values: CDR1 MGHRA, CDR2 YSYEKL.

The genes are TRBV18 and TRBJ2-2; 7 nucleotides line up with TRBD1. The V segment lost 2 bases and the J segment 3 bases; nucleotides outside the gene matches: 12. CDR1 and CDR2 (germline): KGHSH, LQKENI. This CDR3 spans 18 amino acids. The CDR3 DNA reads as TGTGCCAGCTCACCAGTATACTACCAGACAGGGCACACCGGGGAGCTGTTTTTT. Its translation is CASSPVYYQTGHTGELFF.

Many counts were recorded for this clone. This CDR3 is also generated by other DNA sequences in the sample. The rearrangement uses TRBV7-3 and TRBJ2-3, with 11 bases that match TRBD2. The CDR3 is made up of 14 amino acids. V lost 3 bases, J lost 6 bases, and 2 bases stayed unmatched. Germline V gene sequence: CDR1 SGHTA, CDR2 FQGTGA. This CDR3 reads CASSFSGGADTQYF. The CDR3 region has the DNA TGTGCCAGCAGCTTTAGCGGGGGGGCCGATACGCAGTATTTT.

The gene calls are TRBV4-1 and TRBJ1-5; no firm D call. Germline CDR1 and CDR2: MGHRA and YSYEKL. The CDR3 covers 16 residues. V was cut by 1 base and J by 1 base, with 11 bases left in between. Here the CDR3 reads CASSQVFSSSNQPQHF. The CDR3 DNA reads TGCGCCAGCAGCCAAGTTTTTTCAAGCAGCAATCAGCCCCAGCATTTT.

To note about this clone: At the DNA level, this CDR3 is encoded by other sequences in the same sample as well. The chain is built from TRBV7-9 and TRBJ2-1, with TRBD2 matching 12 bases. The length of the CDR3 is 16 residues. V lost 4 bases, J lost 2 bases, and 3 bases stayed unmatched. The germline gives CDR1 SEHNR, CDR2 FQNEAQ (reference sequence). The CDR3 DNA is TGTGCCAGCAGCTCCCCTAGCGGGGGGGCCTACAATGAGCAGTTCTTC. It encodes CASSSPSGGAYNEQFF.

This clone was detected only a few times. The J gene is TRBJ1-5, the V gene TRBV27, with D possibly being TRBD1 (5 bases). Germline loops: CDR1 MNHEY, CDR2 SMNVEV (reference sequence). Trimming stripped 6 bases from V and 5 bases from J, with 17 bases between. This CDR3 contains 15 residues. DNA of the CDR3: TGTGCCAGCAGACGGGTAGGGGAAAAGGATCAGCCCCAGCATTTT. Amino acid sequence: CASRRVGEKDQPQHF.

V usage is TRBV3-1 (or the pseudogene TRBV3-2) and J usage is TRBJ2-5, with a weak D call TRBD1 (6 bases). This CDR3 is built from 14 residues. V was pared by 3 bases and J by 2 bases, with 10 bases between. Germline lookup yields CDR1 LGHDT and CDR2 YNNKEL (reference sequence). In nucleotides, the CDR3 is TGTGCCAGCAGCCACATACAGGGACAAGAGACCCAGTACTTC. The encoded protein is CASSHIQGQETQYF.

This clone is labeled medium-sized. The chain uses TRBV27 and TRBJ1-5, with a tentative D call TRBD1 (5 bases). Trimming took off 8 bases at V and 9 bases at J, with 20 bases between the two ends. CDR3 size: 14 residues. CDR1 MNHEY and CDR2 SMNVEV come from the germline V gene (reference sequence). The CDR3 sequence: CASATLSPGGPQHF. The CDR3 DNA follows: TGTGCCAGCGCGACGTTAAGCCCGGGGGGGCCCCAGCATTTT.

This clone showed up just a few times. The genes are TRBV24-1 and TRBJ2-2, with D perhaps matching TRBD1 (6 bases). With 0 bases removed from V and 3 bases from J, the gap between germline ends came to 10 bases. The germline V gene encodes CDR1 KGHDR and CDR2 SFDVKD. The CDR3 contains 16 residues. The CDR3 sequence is CATSDLSGAHTGELFF. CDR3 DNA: TGTGCCACCAGTGATTTGTCAGGGGCTCACACCGGGGAGCTGTTTTTT.

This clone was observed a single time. CDR3 amino acids: CASSVTNSGEQYF. In DNA form, the CDR3 reads TGTGCCAGCAGCGTTACCAACTCGGGCGAGCAGTACTTC. The chain uses TRBV9 and TRBJ2-7; D is undetermined. The length of the CDR3 is 13 residues. From germline, CDR1 is SGDLS and CDR2 YYNGEE. V lost 2 bases and J lost 6, with 12 bases in between.

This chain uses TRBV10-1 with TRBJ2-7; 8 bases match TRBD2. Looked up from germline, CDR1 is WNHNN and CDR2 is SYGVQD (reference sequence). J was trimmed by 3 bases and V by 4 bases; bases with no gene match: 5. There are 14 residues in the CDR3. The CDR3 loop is CASSATGGYYEQYF. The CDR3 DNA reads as TGCGCCAGCAGTGCGACGGGGGGGTACTACGAGCAGTACTTC.

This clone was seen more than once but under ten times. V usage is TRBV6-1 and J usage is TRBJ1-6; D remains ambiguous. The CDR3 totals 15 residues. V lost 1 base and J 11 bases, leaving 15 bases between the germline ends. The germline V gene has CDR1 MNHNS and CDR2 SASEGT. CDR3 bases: TGTGCCAGCAGTGAAGTAACTGCGGCCTCTACACCCCTCCACTTT. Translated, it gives CASSEVTAASTPLHF.

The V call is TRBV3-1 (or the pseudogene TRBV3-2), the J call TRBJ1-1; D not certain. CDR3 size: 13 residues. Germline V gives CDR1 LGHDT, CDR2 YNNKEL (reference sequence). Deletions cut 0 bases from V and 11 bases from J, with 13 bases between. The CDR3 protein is CASSQDVGGHAFF. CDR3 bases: TGTGCCAGCAGCCAAGATGTTGGAGGGCACGCTTTCTTT.

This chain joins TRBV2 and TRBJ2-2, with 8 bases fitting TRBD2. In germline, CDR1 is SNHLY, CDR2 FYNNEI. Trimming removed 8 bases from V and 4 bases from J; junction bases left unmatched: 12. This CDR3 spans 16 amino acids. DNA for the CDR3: TGTGCCAGCGTAGCGGGGTCGGGACCGAGCACCGGGGAGCTGTTTTTT. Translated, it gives CASVAGSGPSTGELFF.

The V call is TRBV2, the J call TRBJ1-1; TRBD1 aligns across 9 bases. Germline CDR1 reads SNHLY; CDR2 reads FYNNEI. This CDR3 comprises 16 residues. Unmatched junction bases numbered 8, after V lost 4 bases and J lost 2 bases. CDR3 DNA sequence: TGTGCCAGCAGTGTATCCCGGACAGGGGCTAACACTGAAGCTTTCTTT. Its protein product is CASSVSRTGANTEAFF.

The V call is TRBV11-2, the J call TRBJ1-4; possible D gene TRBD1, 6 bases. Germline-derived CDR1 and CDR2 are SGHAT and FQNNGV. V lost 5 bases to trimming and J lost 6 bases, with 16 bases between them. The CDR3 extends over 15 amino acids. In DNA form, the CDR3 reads TGTGCCAGCAGCCAAGGGGGGGGCATTTATGAAAAACTGTTTTTT. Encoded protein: CASSQGGGIYEKLFF.

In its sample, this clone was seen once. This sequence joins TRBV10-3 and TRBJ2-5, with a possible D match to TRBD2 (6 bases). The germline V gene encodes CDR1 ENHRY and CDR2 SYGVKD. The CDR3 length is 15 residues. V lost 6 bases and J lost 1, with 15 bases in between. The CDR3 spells CAIRTGSGGQETQYF. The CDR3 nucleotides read TGTGCCATCAGGACCGGCTCCGGGGGCCAAGAGACCCAGTACTTC.

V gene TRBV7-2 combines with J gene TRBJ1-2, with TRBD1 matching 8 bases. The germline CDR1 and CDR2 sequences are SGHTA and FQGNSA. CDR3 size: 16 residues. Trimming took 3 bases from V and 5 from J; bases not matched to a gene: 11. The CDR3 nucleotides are TGTGCCAGCAGCTTCGTTGTAGGACAGGGACTGTATGGCTACACCTTC. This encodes CASSFVVGQGLYGYTF.

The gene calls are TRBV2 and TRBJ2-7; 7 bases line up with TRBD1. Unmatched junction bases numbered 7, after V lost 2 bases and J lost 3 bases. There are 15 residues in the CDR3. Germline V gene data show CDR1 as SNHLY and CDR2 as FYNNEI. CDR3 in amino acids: CASSELRTGLYEQYF. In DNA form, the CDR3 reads TGTGCCAGCAGTGAACTCCGGACAGGCCTCTACGAGCAGTACTTC.

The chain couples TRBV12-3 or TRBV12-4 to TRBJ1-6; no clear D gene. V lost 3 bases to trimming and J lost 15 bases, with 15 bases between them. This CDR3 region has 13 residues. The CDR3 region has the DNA TGTGCCAGCAGTTTCGAGGGTTTACTCGTCCTCCACTTT. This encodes CASSFEGLLVLHF.

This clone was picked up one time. The CDR3 protein is CASSFSGVFYGYTF. The CDR3 DNA is TGTGCCAGCAGCTTCTCGGGGGTCTTCTATGGCTACACCTTC. The chain joins TRBV7-3 to TRBJ1-2, with a possible D match to TRBD1 (5 bases). The germline V gene has CDR1 SGHTA and CDR2 FQGTGA. The length of the CDR3 is 14 residues. V was clipped by 3 bases and J by 4 bases, with 12 bases between them.

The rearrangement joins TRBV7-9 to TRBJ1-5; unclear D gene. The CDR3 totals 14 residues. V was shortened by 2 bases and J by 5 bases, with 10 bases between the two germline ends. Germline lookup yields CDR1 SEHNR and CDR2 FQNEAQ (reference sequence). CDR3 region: CASSLSGFHQPQHF. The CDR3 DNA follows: TGTGCCAGCAGCTTATCGGGGTTTCATCAGCCCCAGCATTTT.

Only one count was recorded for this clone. In DNA form, the CDR3 reads TGTGCCAGCAGCTTAGGGGGGAGACAGGGATCTTCTGAAGCTTTCTTT. Its translation: CASSLGGRQGSSEAFF. This rearrangement joins TRBV11-3 to TRBJ1-1, with TRBD1 identical over 7 bases. The CDR3 is 16 residues long. The J segment lost 6 bases and the V segment lost 1 base, leaving 11 bases of the junction unmatched. Germline CDR1 reads SGHNT; CDR2 reads YENEEA.

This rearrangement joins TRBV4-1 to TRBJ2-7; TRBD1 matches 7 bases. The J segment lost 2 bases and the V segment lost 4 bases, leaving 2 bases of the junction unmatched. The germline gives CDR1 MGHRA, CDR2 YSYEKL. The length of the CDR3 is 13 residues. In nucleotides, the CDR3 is TGCGCCAGCAGCCGGGGACAGACCTACGAGCAGTACTTC. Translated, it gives CASSRGQTYEQYF.

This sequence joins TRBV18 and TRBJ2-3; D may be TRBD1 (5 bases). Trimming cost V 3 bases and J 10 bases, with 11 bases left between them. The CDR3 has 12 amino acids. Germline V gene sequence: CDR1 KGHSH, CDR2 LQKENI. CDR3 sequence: CASSPGPEAQYF. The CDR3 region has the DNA TGTGCCAGCTCACCGGGGCCCGAAGCGCAGTATTTT.

CDR3 in DNA: TGTGCCATTCGCGGGACAGGGCGTGACAATGAGCAGTTCTTC. It is translated as CAIRGTGRDNEQFF. The chain employs TRBV10-3 and TRBJ2-1; 9 bases align to TRBD1. The CDR3 runs 14 residues. Looked up from germline, CDR1 is ENHRY and CDR2 is SYGVKD. The junction had 8 bases not matched to a gene; V was cut back by 9 bases and J by 5 bases.

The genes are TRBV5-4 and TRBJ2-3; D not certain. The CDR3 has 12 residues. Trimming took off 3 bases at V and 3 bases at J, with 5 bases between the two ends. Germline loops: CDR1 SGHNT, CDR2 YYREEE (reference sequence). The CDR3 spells CASSYTTDTQYF. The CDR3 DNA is TGTGCCAGCAGCTATACAACAGATACGCAGTATTTT. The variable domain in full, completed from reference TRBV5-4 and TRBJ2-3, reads ETGVTQSPTHLIKTRGQQVTLRCSSQSGHNTVSWYQQALGQGPQFIFQYYREEENGRGNFPPRFSGLQFPNYSSELNVNALELDDSALYLCASSYTTDTQYFGPGTRLTVL.

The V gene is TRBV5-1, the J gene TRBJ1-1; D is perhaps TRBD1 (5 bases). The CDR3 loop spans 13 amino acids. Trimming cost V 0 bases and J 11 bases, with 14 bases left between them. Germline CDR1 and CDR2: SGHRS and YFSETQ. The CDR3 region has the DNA TGCGCCAGCAGCTTGGCCGAAGGGGTAGGGGCTTTCTTT. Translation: CASSLAEGVGAFF.

The CDR3 sequence is CASSVAGQGNIQYF. CDR3 DNA sequence: TGTGCCAGCAGCGTAGCGGGACAGGGGAACATTCAGTACTTC. J is TRBJ2-4 and V is TRBV9, with 10 bases that match TRBD1. The CDR3 sequence is 14 residues long. The trim removed 0 bases at V and 7 bases at J, leaving 1 base unmatched. The V gene's germline CDR1 is SGDLS and CDR2 YYNGEE.